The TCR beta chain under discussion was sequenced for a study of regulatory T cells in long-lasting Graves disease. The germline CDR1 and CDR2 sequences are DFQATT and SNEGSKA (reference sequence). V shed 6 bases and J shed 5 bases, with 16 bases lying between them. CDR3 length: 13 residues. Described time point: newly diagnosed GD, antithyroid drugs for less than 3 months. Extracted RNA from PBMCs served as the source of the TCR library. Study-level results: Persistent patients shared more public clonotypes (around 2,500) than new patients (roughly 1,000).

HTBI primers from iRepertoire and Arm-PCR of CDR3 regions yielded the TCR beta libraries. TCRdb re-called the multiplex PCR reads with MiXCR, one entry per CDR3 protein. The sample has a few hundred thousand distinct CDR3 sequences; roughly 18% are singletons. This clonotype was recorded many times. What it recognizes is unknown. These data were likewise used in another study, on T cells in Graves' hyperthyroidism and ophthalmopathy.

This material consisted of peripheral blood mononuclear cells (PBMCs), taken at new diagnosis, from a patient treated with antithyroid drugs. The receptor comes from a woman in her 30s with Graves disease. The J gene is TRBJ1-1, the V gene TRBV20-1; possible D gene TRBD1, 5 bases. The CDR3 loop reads CSAEGPGGTEAFF. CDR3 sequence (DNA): TGCAGTGCCGAAGGACCGGGGGGAACTGAAGCTTTCTTT.